These 26 T cell receptor beta chains share one sample of origin, sequenced in a study of T-cell reconstitution after alpha-beta-depleted transplantation in children. Study-level results: By about two months after transplant, alpha-beta T cells reportedly arose from several hundred graft clones that had expanded.

The TCRbeta library was prepared with unique molecular identifiers. MiXCR was run by TCRdb on the PCR reads, yielding one entry per CDR3 protein. The table has 25,000 to 35,000 distinct CDR3 sequences, around 7% seen once. These TCRs are of unknown antigen specificity. This sample comprised peripheral blood, obtained 60 days after TCRalphabeta/CD19-depleted stem cell transplant. These receptors came from a child younger than two who had a stem cell transplant for acute myeloid leukemia, so the T cells may come from the graft donor.

This clonotype appeared many times. CDR3 in DNA: TGTGCCAGCAGCTACTCTTACAATGAGCAGTTCTTC. Translated, it gives CASSYSYNEQFF. The rearrangement joins TRBV7-2 to TRBJ2-1; D gene uncertain. Deletions cut 4 bases from V and 4 bases from J, with 5 bases between. CDR1 and CDR2 (germline): SGHTA, FQGNSA. This CDR3 has 12 amino acids. The variable domain in full, with the rest retrieved from reference TRBV7-2 and TRBJ2-1, is GAGVSQSPSNKVTEKGKDVELRCDPISGHTALYWYRQSLGQGLEFLIYFQGNSAPDKSGLPSDRFSAERTGGSVSTLTIQRTQQEDSAVYLCASSYSYNEQFFGPGTRLTVL.

This clonotype was observed many times. The V call is TRBV24-1, the J call TRBJ2-3, with D unresolved. The V gene's germline CDR1 is KGHDR and CDR2 SFDVKD. V shed 7 bases and J shed 6 bases, with 13 bases lying between them. The CDR3 is 13 amino acids. The CDR3 is CATRALWHDTQYF. The DNA of the CDR3 is TGTGCCACCAGAGCTCTGTGGCACGATACGCAGTATTTT.

This clonotype was counted at least ten times. This sequence joins TRBV6-5 and TRBJ2-7, with D unclear. V was pared by 10 bases and J by 0 bases, with 7 bases between. In germline, CDR1 is MNHEY, CDR2 SVGAGI. The length of the CDR3 is 11 residues. CDR3 amino acids: CAIGYSYEQYF. The CDR3 nucleotides read TGTGCCATAGGGTACTCCTACGAGCAGTACTTC.

The chain recombines TRBV4-3 with TRBJ2-5, with D possibly matching TRBD1 (6 bases). V lost 1 base and J lost 1, with 7 bases in between. This CDR3 is built from 14 residues. Per the germline V gene, CDR1 is LGHNA and CDR2 is YSLEER. CDR3 region: CASSQVQGQETQYF. CDR3 DNA: TGCGCCAGCAGCCAAGTACAGGGCCAAGAGACCCAGTACTTC.

This clonotype was counted ten times or more. The chain joins TRBV7-2 to TRBJ2-3; 11 bases are a match to TRBD2. CDR1 SGHTA and CDR2 FQGNSA come from the germline V gene. The ends lost 2 bases at V and 3 bases at J; junction bases unmatched: 1. The length of the CDR3 is 15 residues. The CDR3 loop is CASSLTSGRTDTQYF. CDR3 coding DNA: TGTGCCAGCAGCTTAACTAGCGGGAGAACAGATACGCAGTATTTT.

This clonotype is deemed medium-sized. The chain is built from TRBV6-6 and TRBJ2-1, with 7 positions matching TRBD2. J was trimmed by 11 bases and V by 2 bases; bases with no gene match: 3. This CDR3 is 12 amino acids long. The germline V gene encodes CDR1 MNHNY and CDR2 SVGAGI (reference sequence). The CDR3 DNA reads as TGTGCCAGCAGTTACGGGGGACTAAAGCAGTTCTTC. As protein: CASSYGGLKQFF.

This clonotype is deemed medium-sized (0.01 to 0.1%). The gene calls are TRBV29-1 and TRBJ2-1, with TRBD2 identical over 8 bases. The CDR3 totals 14 residues. Unmatched junction bases numbered 7, after V lost 2 bases and J lost 7 bases. From germline, CDR1 is SQVTM and CDR2 ANQGSEA. The CDR3: CSVELAGTWNEQFF. CDR3 nucleotides: TGCAGCGTTGAACTAGCGGGCACCTGGAATGAGCAGTTCTTC.

This clonotype appeared many times. V usage is TRBV9 and J usage is TRBJ2-7, with 9 bases aligning to TRBD1. Germline V gives CDR1 SGDLS, CDR2 YYNGEE. The V gene end was trimmed by 3 bases and the J gene end by 5 bases; junction bases not matched to a gene: 12. The CDR3 is 16 residues long. CDR3 amino acids: CASSGITGTGRHEQYF. The CDR3 region has the DNA TGTGCCAGCAGCGGGATTACCGGGACAGGGAGACACGAGCAGTACTTC.

This clonotype was detected ten times or more. The chain has TRBV5-1 and TRBJ2-5, with a weak D call TRBD2 (5 bases). The CDR3 totals 16 residues. The V end lost 0 bases, the J end lost 1 base, and 13 bases lay between the germline ends. The germline CDR1 and CDR2 sequences are SGHRS and YFSETQ. Here the CDR3 reads CASSLAAGGFQETQYF. The CDR3 bases are TGCGCCAGCAGCTTGGCTGCGGGTGGTTTCCAAGAGACCCAGTACTTC.

This clonotype appeared many times. The chain has TRBV9 and TRBJ2-7; tentatively, D is TRBD2 (5 bases). Trimming took off 4 bases at V and 7 bases at J, with 9 bases between the two ends. Per germline, CDR1 SGDLS and CDR2 YYNGEE. CDR3 size: 11 residues. The CDR3 protein is CASSTGGEQYF. In nucleotides, the CDR3 is TGTGCCAGCAGCACCGGAGGAGAGCAGTACTTC.

This chain joins TRBV6-5 and TRBJ2-7; 10 nucleotides line up with TRBD1. The V segment lost 5 bases and the J segment 4 bases; nucleotides outside the gene matches: 8. This CDR3 is 15 amino acids long. CDR1 MNHEY and CDR2 SVGAGI come from the germline V gene. CDR3 nucleotides: TGTGCCAGCAGTACCCGACAGGGGGCTTATTACGAGCAGTACTTC. Its translation is CASSTRQGAYYEQYF.

There are many counts of this clonotype. This CDR3 reads CAIGATSGSPHNEQFF. CDR3 in DNA: TGTGCCATCGGGGCTACTAGCGGGAGTCCCCACAATGAGCAGTTCTTC. The chain couples TRBV10-3 to TRBJ2-1; 11 bases fit TRBD2. V gave up 8 bases and J gave up 5 bases; unmatched junction bases: 11. The CDR3 contains 16 residues. Germline-derived CDR1 and CDR2 are ENHRY and SYGVKD.

This clonotype appeared many times. The chain is built from TRBV30 and TRBJ2-4; D possibly corresponds to TRBD2 (6 bases). CDR3 length equals 16 residues. Deletions cut 6 bases from V and 2 bases from J, with 20 bases between. CDR1 is GTSNPN, CDR2 SVGIG, per germline (reference sequence). CDR3 sequence (DNA): TGTGCCTGCCCATCGGGGGTGGGAGGCTCCAAAAACATTCAGTACTTC. Translation: CACPSGVGGSKNIQYF.

This clonotype has a count of ten or more. The chain joins TRBV12-3 or TRBV12-4 to TRBJ2-3; D gene unclear. Deletions cut 5 bases from V and 5 bases from J, with 8 bases between. The CDR3 is 12 amino acids. DNA of the CDR3: TGTGCCAGCAGTCCTTTGGGAGATACGCAGTATTTT. Amino acids: CASSPLGDTQYF.

This clonotype was found a few times. The V and J genes are TRBV18 and TRBJ2-5; D is ambiguous. Trimming took off 3 bases at V and 2 bases at J, with 7 bases between the two ends. The CDR3 spans 13 residues. The germline CDR1 and CDR2 sequences are KGHSH and LQKENI. CDR3 sequence reads: CASSPVAQETQYF. Here the CDR3 DNA reads TGTGCCAGCTCACCCGTGGCGCAAGAGACCCAGTACTTC.

This clonotype was picked up many times. The V gene is TRBV27, the J gene TRBJ1-6; no firm D call. The CDR3 covers 12 residues. V was pared by 3 bases and J by 10 bases, with 7 bases between. The V gene's germline CDR1 is MNHEY and CDR2 SMNVEV (reference sequence). The CDR3 region is CASSFLGSPLHF. In nucleotides, the CDR3 is TGTGCCAGCAGTTTCTTGGGGTCACCCCTCCACTTT.

In this sample, this clonotype turned up many times. V gene TRBV2 combines with J gene TRBJ2-3; no definite D call. The CDR3 is 10 amino acids. Germline lookup yields CDR1 SNHLY and CDR2 FYNNEI. The V and J ends lost 7 bases and 4 bases respectively, with 3 bases between them. Written as DNA, the CDR3 is TGTGCCAGCATTGCAGATACGCAGTATTTT. This sequence encodes CASIADTQYF.

This clonotype was detected many times. V gene TRBV25-1 combines with J gene TRBJ2-3; 8 nucleotides agree with TRBD2. CDR3 length: 13 amino acids. Germline-derived CDR1 and CDR2 are MGHDK and SYGVNS. J lost 7 bases, V lost 9 bases, and 9 bases had no gene match. The CDR3 DNA sequence: TGTGCCAGGAGCCGGGAGGGGGTGTATACGCAGTATTTT. The encoded protein is CARSREGVYTQYF.

V is TRBV4-2 and J is TRBJ2-4, with D hard to call. The CDR3 sequence is 15 residues long. V lost 0 bases, J lost 0 bases, and 6 bases lay in between. Germline CDR1 LGHNA, CDR2 YNFKEQ. The CDR3 loop is CASSQEGKAKNIQYF. The DNA of the CDR3 is TGTGCCAGCAGCCAAGAAGGGAAAGCCAAAAACATTCAGTACTTC.

This clonotype was counted ten times or more. V gene TRBV19 combines with J gene TRBJ2-7; TRBD1 aligns across 8 bases. The CDR3 spans 17 residues. V lost 0 bases to trimming and J lost 7 bases; unmatched junction nucleotides: 14. CDR1 is LNHDA and CDR2 is SQIVND in the germline V gene (reference sequence). CDR3 residues: CASSIEWGQATSREQYF. The CDR3, as DNA: TGTGCCAGTAGTATAGAGTGGGGACAGGCCACGTCTCGGGAGCAGTACTTC.

This clonotype was detected ten times or more. The chain carries TRBV7-9 and TRBJ2-7; D might be TRBD1 or TRBD2, each matching 5 bases. In germline, CDR1 is SEHNR, CDR2 FQNEAQ (reference sequence). V lost 3 bases, J lost 2 bases, and 14 bases lay in between. This CDR3 comprises 15 residues. CDR3 protein: CASSFSRDAAYEQYF. The CDR3 coding sequence is TGTGCCAGCAGCTTTAGTCGGGACGCAGCCTACGAGCAGTACTTC.

This clonotype showed up many times. This chain joins TRBV6-5 and TRBJ2-3; tentatively, D is TRBD1 or TRBD2 (5 bases each). Trimming took 6 bases from V and 6 from J, leaving 19 bases between them. Germline CDR1 MNHEY, CDR2 SVGAGI. The CDR3 has 15 amino acids. The CDR3, as DNA: TGTGCCAGCAGCTTAGCGCTGGGGGTTCCCGATACGCAGTATTTT. As protein: CASSLALGVPDTQYF.

This clonotype was recorded many times. This rearrangement joins TRBV28 to TRBJ2-1, with D possibly being TRBD1 (6 bases). CDR3 length: 13 amino acids. CDR1 and CDR2 from the germline V gene are MDHEN and SYDVKM. V shed 5 bases and J shed 7 bases, with 12 bases lying between them. CDR3 sequence reads: CASSPPQGNEQFF. The CDR3 nucleotides are TGTGCCAGCAGTCCCCCACAGGGAAATGAGCAGTTCTTC.

This clonotype has ten or more counts. This chain links TRBV27 with TRBJ2-1; 7 nucleotides agree with TRBD2. CDR1 is MNHEY, CDR2 SMNVEV, per germline (reference sequence). The CDR3 covers 13 residues. Losses at the gene ends were 2 bases for V and 9 bases for J; bases not matched to a gene: 4. This CDR3 reads CASSLRLASEQFF. DNA for the CDR3: TGTGCCAGCAGTTTACGACTAGCAAGTGAGCAGTTCTTC.

Ten or more counts support this clonotype. This sequence joins TRBV12-3 or TRBV12-4 and TRBJ2-1; no firm D call. V was cut by 7 bases and J by 2 bases, with 18 bases left in between. The CDR3 consists of 16 residues. Here the CDR3 DNA reads TGTGCCAGCACCTCCGGTCGGGTAGGCCCCTACAATGAGCAGTTCTTC. Translation: CASTSGRVGPYNEQFF.

This clonotype occurred many times. V gene TRBV29-1 combines with J gene TRBJ2-7; possible D gene TRBD1, 5 bases. The CDR3 covers 12 residues. V was pared by 1 base and J by 5 bases, with 9 bases between. Germline loops: CDR1 SQVTM, CDR2 ANQGSEA. The DNA for the CDR3 is TGCAGCGTTGAAGGGCAGGGTAACGAGCAGTACTTC. Translation: CSVEGQGNEQYF.